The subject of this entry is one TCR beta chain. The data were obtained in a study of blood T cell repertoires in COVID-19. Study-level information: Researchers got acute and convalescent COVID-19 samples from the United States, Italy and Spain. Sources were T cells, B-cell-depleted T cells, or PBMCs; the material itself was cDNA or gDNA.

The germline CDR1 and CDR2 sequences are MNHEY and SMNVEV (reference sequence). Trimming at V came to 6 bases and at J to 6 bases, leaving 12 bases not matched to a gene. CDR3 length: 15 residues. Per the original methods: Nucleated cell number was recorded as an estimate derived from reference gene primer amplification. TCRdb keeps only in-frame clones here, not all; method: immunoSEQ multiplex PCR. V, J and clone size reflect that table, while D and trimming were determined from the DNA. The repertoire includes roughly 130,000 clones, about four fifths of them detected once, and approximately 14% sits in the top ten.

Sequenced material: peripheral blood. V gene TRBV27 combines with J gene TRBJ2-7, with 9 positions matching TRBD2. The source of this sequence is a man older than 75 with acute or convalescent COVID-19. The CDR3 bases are TGTGCCAGCAGCTCCAGTTTTAGCGGGGGAGGCGAGCAGTACTTC. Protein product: CASSSSFSGGGEQYF.